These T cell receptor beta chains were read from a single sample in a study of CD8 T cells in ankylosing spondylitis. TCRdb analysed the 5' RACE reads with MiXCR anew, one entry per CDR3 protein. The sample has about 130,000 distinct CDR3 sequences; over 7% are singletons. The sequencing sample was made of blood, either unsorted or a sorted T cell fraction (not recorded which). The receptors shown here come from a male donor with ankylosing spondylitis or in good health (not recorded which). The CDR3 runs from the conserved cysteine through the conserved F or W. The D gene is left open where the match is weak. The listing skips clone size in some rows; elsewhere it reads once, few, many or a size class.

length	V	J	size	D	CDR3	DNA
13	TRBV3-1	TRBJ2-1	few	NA	CASSGVSGNEQFF	TGTGCCAGCAGCGGCGTATCTGGGAATGAGCAGTTCTTC
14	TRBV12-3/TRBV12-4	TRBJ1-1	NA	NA	CASRLDREGTEAFF	TGTGCCAGCAGATTGGACCGGGAGGGCACTGAAGCTTTCTTT
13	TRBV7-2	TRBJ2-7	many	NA	CASSPGVSYEQYF	TGTGCCAGCAGTCCGGGAGTCTCCTACGAGCAGTACTTC
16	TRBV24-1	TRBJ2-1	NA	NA	CATSGWSGSSYNEQFF	TGTGCCACCAGTGGTTGGTCAGGGAGCTCCTACAATGAGCAGTTCTTC
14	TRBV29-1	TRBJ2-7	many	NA	CSAARGATAYEQYF	TGCAGCGCCGCGAGGGGAGCAACTGCCTACGAGCAGTACTTC
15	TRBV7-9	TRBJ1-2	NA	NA	CASSYATGPQRGYTF	TGTGCCAGCAGTTACGCCACCGGGCCCCAGCGCGGCTACACCTTC
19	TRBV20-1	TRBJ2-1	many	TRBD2	CSARDPGLAGGPSQREQFF	TGCAGTGCTAGAGATCCCGGACTAGCGGGAGGGCCGTCGCAACGGGAGCAGTTCTTC
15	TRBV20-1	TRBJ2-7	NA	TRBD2	CSAGGGLAGTYEQYF	TGCAGTGCTGGGGGCGGACTAGCGGGGACTTACGAGCAGTACTTC
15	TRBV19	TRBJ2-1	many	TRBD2	CASSTGLAAQNEQFF	TGTGCCAGTAGTACGGGACTAGCGGCCCAAAATGAGCAGTTCTTC
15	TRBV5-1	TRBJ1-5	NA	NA	CASSLSGRSNQPQHF	TGCGCCAGCAGCTTGTCGGGGAGGAGCAATCAGCCCCAGCATTTT
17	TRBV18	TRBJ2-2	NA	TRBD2	CASSPVLAGSNTGELFF	TGTGCCAGCTCACCTGTGCTAGCGGGATCGAACACCGGGGAGCTGTTTTTT